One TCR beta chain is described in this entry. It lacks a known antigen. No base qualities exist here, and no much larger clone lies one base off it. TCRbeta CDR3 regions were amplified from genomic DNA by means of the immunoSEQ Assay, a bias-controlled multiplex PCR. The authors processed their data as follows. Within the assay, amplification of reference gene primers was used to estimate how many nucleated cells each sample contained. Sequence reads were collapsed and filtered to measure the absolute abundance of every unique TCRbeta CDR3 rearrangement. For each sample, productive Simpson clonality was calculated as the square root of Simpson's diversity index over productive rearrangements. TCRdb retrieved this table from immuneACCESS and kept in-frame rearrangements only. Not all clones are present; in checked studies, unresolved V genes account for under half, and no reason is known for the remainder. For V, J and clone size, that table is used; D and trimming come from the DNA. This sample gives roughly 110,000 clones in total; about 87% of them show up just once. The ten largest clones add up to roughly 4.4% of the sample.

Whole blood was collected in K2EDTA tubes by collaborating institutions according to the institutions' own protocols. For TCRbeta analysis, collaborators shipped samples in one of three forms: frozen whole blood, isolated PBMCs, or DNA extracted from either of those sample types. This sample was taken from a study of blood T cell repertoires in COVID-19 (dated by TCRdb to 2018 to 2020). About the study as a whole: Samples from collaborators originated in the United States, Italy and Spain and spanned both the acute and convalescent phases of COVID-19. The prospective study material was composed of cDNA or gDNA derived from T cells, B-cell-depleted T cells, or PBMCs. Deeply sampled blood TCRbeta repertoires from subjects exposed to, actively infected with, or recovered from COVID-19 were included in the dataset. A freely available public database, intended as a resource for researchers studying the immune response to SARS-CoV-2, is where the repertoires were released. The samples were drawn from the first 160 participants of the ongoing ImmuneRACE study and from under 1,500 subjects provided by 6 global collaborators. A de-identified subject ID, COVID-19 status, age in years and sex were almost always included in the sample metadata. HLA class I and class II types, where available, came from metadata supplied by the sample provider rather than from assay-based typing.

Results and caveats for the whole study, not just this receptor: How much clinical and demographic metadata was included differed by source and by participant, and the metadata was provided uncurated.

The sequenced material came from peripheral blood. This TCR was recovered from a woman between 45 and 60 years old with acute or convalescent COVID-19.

CDR3 loop: CASSYVSGSTGELFF. The bases are TGTGCCAGCAGTTACGTTAGCGGGTCCACCGGGGAGCTGTTTTTT. The chain uses TRBV6-5 and TRBJ2-2; TRBD2 lines up with 7 middle nucleotides. CDR1 MNHEY and CDR2 SVGAGI were looked up in the germline V gene. From V the trimming removes 2 bases and from J it removes 4 bases, while the gene matches leave 4 bases of the junction unaccounted for. The CDR3 numbers 15 residues from cysteine through phenylalanine. The DNA shown is the 45-base CDR3, in frame from base 1.